This T cell receptor (beta chain) comes out of a study of shared clonotypes between healthy human individuals. Using immunoSEQ multiplex PCR, the repertoire was profiled, and TCRdb retains in-frame clones only, with some absent. Of approximately 700,000 clones listed, less than 80% are singletons. This clone was counted a few times. The CDR3 runs to 14 residues. Deletions cut 1 base from V and 4 bases from J, with 10 bases between. The germline V gene has CDR1 MGHRA and CDR2 YSYEKL. The sequenced material came from memory CD4+ T cells sorted from blood. Subset noted: CD45RA-negative fraction. The source of this sequence is a woman in her thirties in good health. The genes are TRBV4-1 and TRBJ2-5; D is undetermined. CDR3 sequence: CASSQGWSPETQYF. CDR3 bases: TGCGCCAGCAGCCAAGGGTGGTCGCCAGAGACCCAGTACTTC.